What follows are 28 T cell receptor beta chains derived from one specimen sequenced in a study of T cells expressing NK-cell markers. TCRdb re-called the 5' RACE reads and gives one entry per CDR3 protein, without DNA. The sample holds about 260,000 distinct CDR3 sequences. Sequenced sample: blood T cells: a sorted CD56 or NKG2C T cell subset, CD4+ or CD8+ T cells, or bulk PBMC T cells (not recorded which). The receptors here all came from a woman aged 18 to 69 in good health.

The rearrangement joins TRBV9 to TRBJ2-7; the TRBD2 assignment by TCRdb is unverifiable without DNA. This CDR3 is 15 amino acids long. The germline gives CDR1 SGDLS, CDR2 YYNGEE. The CDR3: CASSVSLLAGNEQYF.

The J gene is TRBJ2-7, the V gene TRBV15; TCRdb designates TRBD1, a call that cannot be tested without DNA. The CDR3 spans 12 residues. CDR1 and CDR2 from the germline V gene are LNHNV and YYDKDF (reference sequence). The CDR3 reads CAPAFGAYEQYF.

This chain uses TRBV4-3 with TRBJ2-1; TCRdb proposes TRBD2, but this gene call is untestable without DNA. The CDR3 has 15 amino acids. In germline, CDR1 is LGHNA, CDR2 YSLEER. The CDR3 spells CASSQMTSGHNEQFF.

This chain uses TRBV6-2 or TRBV6-3 with TRBJ2-2; TCRdb gives TRBD2 as the D gene, but with no DNA this cannot be confirmed. This CDR3 has 17 amino acids. Germline V gene lookup returns CDR1 MNHEY and CDR2 SVGEGT. CDR3 sequence: CASTPTSALTNTGELFF.

The V call is TRBV29-1, the J call TRBJ2-4; there is no DNA to check the TCRdb D call of TRBD1. Looked up from germline, CDR1 is SQVTM and CDR2 is ANQGSEA. The CDR3 consists of 13 residues. CDR3 sequence reads: CNISGRDRGIQYF.

V usage is TRBV7-2 and J usage is TRBJ2-4; TCRdb indicates TRBD1, and absent DNA this call remains unverified. Germline CDR1 reads SGHTA; CDR2 reads FQGNSA. The CDR3 is made up of 15 amino acids. The CDR3: CASSPIGRGKNIQYF.

The V and J genes are TRBV7-2 and TRBJ2-3. Germline CDR1 reads SGHTA; CDR2 reads FQGNSA. The CDR3 extends over 14 amino acids. The CDR3 loop is CASSLGRNTDTQYF.

The rearrangement joins TRBV9 to TRBJ2-6; the D gene TCRdb calls, TRBD1, cannot be checked with no DNA. Per the germline V gene, CDR1 is SGDLS and CDR2 is YYNGEE. The length of the CDR3 is 15 residues. This CDR3 is CASSPQVSTGRVLTF.

The chain combines TRBV6-1 with TRBJ2-7. The CDR3 is made up of 14 amino acids. Germline lookup yields CDR1 MNHNS and CDR2 SASEGT. The CDR3 here is CASSEQGSSYEQYF.

This chain links TRBV29-1 with TRBJ2-3; there is no DNA to check the TCRdb D call of TRBD1. This CDR3 contains 14 residues. Germline CDR1 reads SQVTM; CDR2 reads ANQGSEA. CDR3 amino acids: CSVDRGPSTDTQYF.

The rearrangement uses TRBV12-3 or TRBV12-4 and TRBJ1-1. This CDR3 has 13 residues. The CDR3 loop is CASIHVPGLEAFF.

This sequence joins TRBV29-1 and TRBJ2-5; absent DNA, TCRdb's TRBD1 call cannot be checked. Germline CDR1 and CDR2: SQVTM and ANQGSEA. This CDR3 has 14 amino acids. This CDR3 reads CSVEHGNLAETQYF.

This sequence joins TRBV7-3 and TRBJ2-1; lacking DNA, the TRBD2 call made by TCRdb goes unchecked. Germline CDR1 SGHTA, CDR2 FQGTGA. The CDR3 is 15 amino acids. The CDR3 is CASSLTPLADNEQFF.

This rearrangement joins TRBV7-9 to TRBJ2-5. This CDR3 is 14 amino acids long. Looked up from germline, CDR1 is SEHNR and CDR2 is FQNEAQ (reference sequence). CDR3 amino acids: CASSLGHGKETQYF.

This chain links TRBV19 with TRBJ2-1; TCRdb's assignment of TRBD2 cannot be checked, as there is no DNA. CDR3 size: 15 residues. CDR1 LNHDA and CDR2 SQIVND come from the germline V gene (reference sequence). CDR3: CASSVGAGLAAEQFF.

V gene TRBV2 combines with J gene TRBJ1-1; TCRdb returns TRBD1, unconfirmable since there is no DNA. The CDR3 loop spans 12 amino acids. Germline loops: CDR1 SNHLY, CDR2 FYNNEI. This chain's CDR3 is CAGDRRNTEAFF.

The rearrangement joins TRBV20-1 to TRBJ1-2. Germline loops: CDR1 DFQATT, CDR2 SNEGSKA (reference sequence). CDR3 length equals 12 residues. This CDR3 is CSAPRDNYGYTF.

The chain recombines TRBV7-7 with TRBJ2-1; lacking DNA, the TRBD2 call made by TCRdb goes unchecked. The CDR3 covers 14 residues. Germline V gene data show CDR1 as SSHAT and CDR2 as FNYEAQ (reference sequence). CDR3 sequence reads: CASSAASGRGEQFF. Looking up the rest from reference TRBV7-7 and TRBJ2-1 gives the full variable domain: GAGVSQSPRYKVTKRGQDVTLRCDPISSHATLYWYQQALGQGPEFLTYFNYEAQPDKSGLPSDRFSAERPEGSISTLTIQRTEQRDSAMYRCASSAASGRGEQFFGPGTRLTVL.

CDR3 residues: CSASGNEKLFF. The chain uses TRBV20-1 and TRBJ1-4. CDR1 DFQATT and CDR2 SNEGSKA come from the germline V gene (reference sequence). The CDR3 is made up of 11 amino acids.

The chain couples TRBV15 to TRBJ1-4. The CDR3 runs to 14 residues. Germline V CDR1 and CDR2: LNHNV, YYDKDF (reference sequence). The CDR3 is CATSRQKFNEKLFF.

V usage is TRBV24-1 and J usage is TRBJ1-4; the TCRdb D gene call, TRBD1, has no DNA to confirm it. This CDR3 contains 15 residues. Germline lookup yields CDR1 KGHDR and CDR2 SFDVKD. Here the CDR3 reads CATSDPSGRDEKLFF.

V gene TRBV4-3 combines with J gene TRBJ1-4; TCRdb's assignment of TRBD1 cannot be checked, as there is no DNA. The CDR3 loop spans 18 amino acids. Germline V gene lookup returns CDR1 LGHNA and CDR2 YSLEER. The CDR3 is CASSQGRGTGGLFEKLFF.

The genes are TRBV11-3 and TRBJ2-3; the D gene TCRdb calls, TRBD2, cannot be checked with no DNA. Germline V CDR1 and CDR2: SGHNT, YENEEA. The CDR3 runs to 15 residues. The CDR3 is CASSLDSRRGDTQYF.

The rearrangement joins TRBV18 to TRBJ2-2; TCRdb indicates TRBD1, and absent DNA this call remains unverified. Germline-derived CDR1 and CDR2 are KGHSH and LQKENI. This CDR3 spans 15 amino acids. This CDR3 reads CASSAGIPRPGELFF.

The chain combines TRBV20-1 with TRBJ1-5; checking the TCRdb D call of TRBD1 is not possible without DNA. The CDR3 has 14 amino acids. Germline V CDR1 and CDR2: DFQATT, SNEGSKA (reference sequence). The CDR3 region is CSARGQGSNQPQHF.

The CDR3 loop reads CASRGLAGGRGELFF. V gene TRBV12-3 or TRBV12-4 combines with J gene TRBJ2-2; the D call of TRBD2 rests on TCRdb alone, since no DNA is present to check it. This CDR3 comprises 15 residues.

The J gene is TRBJ1-5, the V gene TRBV20-1; the TRBD1 assignment by TCRdb is unverifiable without DNA. Germline loops: CDR1 DFQATT, CDR2 SNEGSKA (reference sequence). CDR3 size: 13 residues. This CDR3 reads CSATPGANQPQHF.

The chain is built from TRBV6-1 and TRBJ2-3; there is no DNA to check the TCRdb D call of TRBD1. This CDR3 has 13 amino acids. Germline assignment: CDR1 MNHNS and CDR2 SASEGT. Here the CDR3 reads CASSRGAKDTQYF.